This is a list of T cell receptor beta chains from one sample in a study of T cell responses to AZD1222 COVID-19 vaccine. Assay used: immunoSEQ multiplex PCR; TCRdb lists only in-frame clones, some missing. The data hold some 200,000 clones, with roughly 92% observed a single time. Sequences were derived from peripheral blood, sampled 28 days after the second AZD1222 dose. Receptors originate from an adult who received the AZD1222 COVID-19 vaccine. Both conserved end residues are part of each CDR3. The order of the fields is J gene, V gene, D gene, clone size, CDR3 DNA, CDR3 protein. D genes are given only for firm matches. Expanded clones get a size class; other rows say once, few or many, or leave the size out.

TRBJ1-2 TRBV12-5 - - TGTGCTAGTGGTTTGGACCCCGAGGCAGTGACTAACTATGGCTACACCTTC CASGLDPEAVTNYGYTF
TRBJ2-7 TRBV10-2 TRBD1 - TGCGCCAGCAGTGACCCGGACAGGCCACCCTCCCACGAGCAGTACTTC CASSDPDRPPSHEQYF
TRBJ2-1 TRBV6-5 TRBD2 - TGTGCCACTAAATCCGTGGGACTAGCGGTTAATGAGCAGTTCTTC CATKSVGLAVNEQFF
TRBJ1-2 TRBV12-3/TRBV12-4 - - TGTGCCAGCAGTTTAATCCGAACTGGCTACACCTTC CASSLIRTGYTF
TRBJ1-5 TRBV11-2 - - TGTGCCAGCAGCTTAGGGGTCAGCAATCAGCCCCAGCATTTT CASSLGVSNQPQHF
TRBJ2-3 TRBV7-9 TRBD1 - TGTGCCAGCAGCAAGGGACAGGGTATCGATACGCAGTATTTT CASSKGQGIDTQYF
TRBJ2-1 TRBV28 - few TGTGCCAGCAGTTTCTCTCGATATGTGCAGTTCTTC CASSFSRYVQFF
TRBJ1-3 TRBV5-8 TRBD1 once TGTGCCAGCAGCTTGGTTGGGACAGGAGTCTCTGGAAACACCATATATTTT CASSLVGTGVSGNTIYF
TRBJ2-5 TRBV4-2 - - TGTGCCAGCAGCCAAGGACCGAGGGAGACCCAGTACTTC CASSQGPRETQYF
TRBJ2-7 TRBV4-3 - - TGCGCCAGCAGCCAAGATCGGCAGGGCCACGAGCAGTACTTC CASSQDRQGHEQYF
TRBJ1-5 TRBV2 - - TGTGCCAGCAGTGGCGGGGTTTATAGCAATCAGCCCCAGCATTTT CASSGGVYSNQPQHF
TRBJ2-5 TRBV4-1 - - TGCGCCAGCAGCCAAGTCGGGGGAACTTCCCAAGAGACCCAGTACTTC CASSQVGGTSQETQYF
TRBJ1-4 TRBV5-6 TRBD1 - TGTGCCAGCAGCTCCTTCCTATCGACAGGGGGTGAAAAACTGTTTTTT CASSSFLSTGGEKLFF
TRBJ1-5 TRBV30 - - TGTGCCTGGAGTTTAGGAGGGACCCAGCCCCAGCATTTT CAWSLGGTQPQHF
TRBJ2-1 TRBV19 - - TGTGCCAGTAGTATTTGGGGGGCGGACAATGAGCAGTTCTTC CASSIWGADNEQFF
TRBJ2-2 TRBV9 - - TGTGCCAGCAAGGGAGACTCGAACACCGGGGAGCTGTTTTTT CASKGDSNTGELFF
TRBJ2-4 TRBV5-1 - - TGCGCCAGCAGCCTAGGGTTGACAGACATTCAGTACTTC CASSLGLTDIQYF
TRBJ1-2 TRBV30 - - TGTGCCTGGAGTCCTAAGGGGTATGGCTACACCTTC CAWSPKGYGYTF
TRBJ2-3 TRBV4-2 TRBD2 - TGTGCCAGCAGCCAAGGGACTAGCGGTTCAGATACGCAGTATTTT CASSQGTSGSDTQYF
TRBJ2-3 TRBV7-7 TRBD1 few TGTGCTAGCAGCCCCATGACAGGGGCAGATACGCAGTATTTT CASSPMTGADTQYF
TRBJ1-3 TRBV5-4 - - TGTGCCAGCAGCACAGGGATTGAAAACACCATATATTTT CASSTGIENTIYF
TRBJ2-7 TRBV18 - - TGTGCCAGCTCACCAACCGGACCGCTCTACGAGCAGTACTTC CASSPTGPLYEQYF
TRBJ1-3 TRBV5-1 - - TGCGCCAGCAGCTTGGCGGGGGATTTTTCGGGGAGGTCTGGAAACACCATATATTTT CASSLAGDFSGRSGNTIYF
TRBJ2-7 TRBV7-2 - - TGTGCCAGCAGCGAGGGGTCCAGTATCCTTTACGAGCAGTACTTC CASSEGSSILYEQYF
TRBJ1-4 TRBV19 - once TGTGCCAGTAGTCCCCGGGCTAATGAAAAACTGTTTTTT CASSPRANEKLFF
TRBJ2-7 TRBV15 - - TGTGCCACCAGCAGAGATCTCGTGGGGGTGGGGACCTACGAGCAGTACTTC CATSRDLVGVGTYEQYF
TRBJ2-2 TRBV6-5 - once TGTGCCAGCAGTCCCGGGGGTTCCGGGGAGCTGTTTTTT CASSPGGSGELFF
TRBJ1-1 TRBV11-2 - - TGTGCCAGCAGCTTAGCCCGGGGACGGTACACTGAAGCTTTCTTT CASSLARGRYTEAFF
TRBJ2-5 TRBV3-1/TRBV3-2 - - TGTGCCAGCAGCCAAGACCCTAGAAGGGAGACCCAGTACTTC CASSQDPRRETQYF
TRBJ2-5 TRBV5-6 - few TGTGCCAGCAGCTTCCAGGAGACCCAGTACTTC CASSFQETQYF
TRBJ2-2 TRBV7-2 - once TGTGCCAGCAGCTTCGTCACCGGGGAGCTGTTTTTT CASSFVTGELFF
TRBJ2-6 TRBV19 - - TGTGCCAGTAGTAAACAGAATTCTGGGGCCAACGTCCTGACTTTC CASSKQNSGANVLTF
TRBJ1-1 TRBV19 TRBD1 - TGTGCCAGTAGTTCTACAGGGGCCGGTAACACTGAAGCTTTCTTT CASSSTGAGNTEAFF
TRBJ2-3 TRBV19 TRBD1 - TGTGCCAGTGCACCATCTCTATTACCGGGACAGGGGAGGACAGATACGCAGTATTTT CASAPSLLPGQGRTDTQYF
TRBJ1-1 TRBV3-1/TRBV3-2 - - TGTGCCAGCAGCATTAAATTGGGGAACACTGAAGCTTTCTTT CASSIKLGNTEAFF
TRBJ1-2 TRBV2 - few TGTGCCAGCAGTGGAGGGGGAGGAGGACGGATCTATGGCTACACCTTC CASSGGGGGRIYGYTF
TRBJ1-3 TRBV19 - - TGTGCCAGTAGGGACAGCTCTGGAAACACCATATATTTT CASRDSSGNTIYF
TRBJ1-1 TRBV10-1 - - TGCGCCAGCCGGGGGATGAACACTGAAGCTTTCTTT CASRGMNTEAFF
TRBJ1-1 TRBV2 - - TGTGCCAGCAGTGAAGATCGGGGTCTTGGAGCTTTCTTT CASSEDRGLGAFF
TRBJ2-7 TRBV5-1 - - TGCGCCAGCAGCGTAGTCCCGGGGTCCTACGAGCAGTACTTC CASSVVPGSYEQYF
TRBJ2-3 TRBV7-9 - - TGTGCCAGCAGCGCCCCAGCGGAAGATACGCAGTATTTT CASSAPAEDTQYF
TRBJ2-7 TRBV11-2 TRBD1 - TGTGCCAGCAGCTATTATACAGGGGCAGACGAGCAGTACTTC CASSYYTGADEQYF
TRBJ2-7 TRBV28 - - TGTGCCAGCAGATCCAGAACAGGCCTATTGCGGCCCTACGAGCAGTACTTC CASRSRTGLLRPYEQYF
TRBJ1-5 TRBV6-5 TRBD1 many TGTGCCAGCAGGCTCGCACAGGGGGCGGCTCAGCCCCAGCATTTT CASRLAQGAAQPQHF